The present TCR beta chain was sequenced within a study of cytomegalovirus exposure and HLA in healthy donors. Profiled with immunoSEQ multiplex PCR; TCRdb holds only in-frame clones, not every one. The sample includes more than 150,000 clones, about 80% of them seen just once. V was clipped by 8 bases and J by 7 bases, with 8 bases between them. This CDR3 has 11 residues. From germline, CDR1 is SEHNR and CDR2 FQNEAQ (reference sequence). Points on this clone: Its matching antigen is unknown.

Overall study results and limits: Some TCR beta chains (roughly 150 of them) were listed as cytomegalovirus-associated.

This clonotype was obtained from a woman under 30 in good health and CMV-seropositive. The chain couples TRBV7-9 to TRBJ2-2, with unresolved D. Material for sequencing was PBMCs. CDR3: CASETGGELFF. The CDR3 nucleotides read TGTGCCAGCGAAACGGGCGGGGAGCTGTTTTTT.